The rows below give T cell receptor beta chains drawn from one sample of a study of long-term antiretroviral therapy in people with HIV. Assay: immunoSEQ multiplex PCR; the TCRdb copy retains only in-frame clones and omits some. The sample records some 48,000 clones, 80% to 90% being singletons. Sample: unsorted PBMCs, taken 0.8 years after starting antiretroviral therapy. Receptor source: a woman under 30 with HIV. Each CDR3 is given with its conserved first and last residue. Fields, in order: CDR3 protein, CDR3 DNA, V gene, clone size, J gene, D gene. The D gene is left open where the match is weak. Part of the rows lack a size; the others show once, few, many or a class for expanded clones.

CDR3 protein: CASSSRSFGSDGLAGVVFQETQYF
CDR3 DNA: TGTGCCAGCAGCTCCAGAAGTTTTGGTAGTGATGGACTAGCGGGAGTAGTGTTCCAAGAGACCCAGTACTTC
V gene: TRBV7-1
clone size: -
J gene: TRBJ2-5
D gene: TRBD2

CDR3 protein: CASSLSGAVYEQYF
CDR3 DNA: TGTGCCAGCAGTTTATCAGGGGCGGTCTACGAGCAGTACTTC
V gene: TRBV27
clone size: -
J gene: TRBJ2-7
D gene: -

CDR3 protein: CASWTGVRDTQYF
CDR3 DNA: TGTGCCAGCTGGACGGGAGTAAGAGATACGCAGTATTTT
V gene: TRBV18
clone size: -
J gene: TRBJ2-3
D gene: -

CDR3 protein: CASIWDRRYEQYF
CDR3 DNA: TGTGCCAGCATATGGGACAGGCGCTACGAGCAGTACTTC
V gene: TRBV2
clone size: -
J gene: TRBJ2-7
D gene: TRBD1

CDR3 protein: CASSSFAPGPSYSGNTIYF
CDR3 DNA: TGTGCCAGCAGCTCCTTCGCGCCGGGCCCCTCTTACTCTGGAAACACCATATATTTT
V gene: TRBV7-6
clone size: few
J gene: TRBJ1-3
D gene: -

CDR3 protein: CASSSPVGPNYGYTF
CDR3 DNA: TGTGCCAGCAGTTCCCCCGTGGGGCCCAACTATGGCTACACCTTC
V gene: TRBV28
clone size: -
J gene: TRBJ1-2
D gene: -

CDR3 protein: CASSPRGPNNEQFF
CDR3 DNA: TGTGCCAGCAGCCCTCGGGGCCCAAACAATGAGCAGTTCTTC
V gene: TRBV5-4
clone size: -
J gene: TRBJ2-1
D gene: -

CDR3 protein: CASSLEAGGELFF
CDR3 DNA: TGTGCCAGCAGCTTGGAGGCGGGCGGTGAGCTGTTTTTT
V gene: TRBV5-6
clone size: -
J gene: TRBJ2-2
D gene: -

CDR3 protein: CATSRPTSGAQETQYF
CDR3 DNA: TGTGCCACCAGCAGACCTACTAGCGGAGCCCAAGAGACCCAGTACTTC
V gene: TRBV15
clone size: -
J gene: TRBJ2-5
D gene: TRBD2

CDR3 protein: CASSEGGQLNTEAFF
CDR3 DNA: TGTGCCAGCAGTGAGGGGGGACAGCTGAACACTGAAGCTTTCTTT
V gene: TRBV28
clone size: few
J gene: TRBJ1-1
D gene: TRBD1

CDR3 protein: CASGRVVSGLSGNTIYF
CDR3 DNA: TGTGCCAGCGGACGGGTCGTGTCTGGCCTCTCTGGAAACACCATATATTTT
V gene: TRBV27
clone size: -
J gene: TRBJ1-3
D gene: -

CDR3 protein: CASTSDVLNTEAFF
CDR3 DNA: TGTGCCAGCACCTCGGACGTTTTGAACACTGAAGCTTTCTTT
V gene: TRBV6-6
clone size: few
J gene: TRBJ1-1
D gene: -

CDR3 protein: CASSRGQTDTQYF
CDR3 DNA: TGTGCCAGCAGCCGGGGACAGACAGATACGCAGTATTTT
V gene: TRBV6-7
clone size: once
J gene: TRBJ2-3
D gene: TRBD1

CDR3 protein: CASSIARTGELFF
CDR3 DNA: TGTGCCAGTAGTATAGCTAGGACCGGGGAGCTGTTTTTT
V gene: TRBV19
clone size: -
J gene: TRBJ2-2
D gene: -